One and the same sample provided the 4 T cell receptor beta chains below, sequenced in a study of T cell repertoires in cytomegalovirus infection. No antigens are known for them. TCRdb ran MiXCR on the reads and lists one entry per CDR3 protein. This sample carries under 95,000 distinct CDR3 sequences, about half of them seen once, and the ten largest clones take over 85%. The input for sequencing was CD8+ T cells from cultured PBMCs, taken from culture after CMV antigen stimulation. These receptors were collected from a human donor in good health (CMV status not recorded). Some clones in this sample may be carry-over from other donors' samples.

The V call is TRBV20-1, the J call TRBJ2-5, with D possibly being TRBD1 or TRBD2 (5 bases each). Germline CDR1 DFQATT, CDR2 SNEGSKA (reference sequence). The CDR3 contains 14 residues. V lost 6 bases, J lost 5 bases, and 19 bases lay in between. The CDR3: CSAQGLERWETQYF. CDR3 sequence (DNA): TGCAGTGCGCAGGGTCTCGAGCGGTGGGAGACCCAGTACTTC.

V gene TRBV7-2 combines with J gene TRBJ2-7; 7 nucleotides match TRBD1. The CDR3 covers 15 residues. J gave up 3 bases and V 5 bases, and 10 bases lay outside the gene matches. CDR1 is SGHTA and CDR2 is FQGNSA in the germline V gene. This CDR3 reads CASSPKDRVSYEQYF. The CDR3, as DNA: TGTGCCAGCAGCCCCAAAGACAGGGTGAGCTACGAGCAGTACTTC.

The J gene is TRBJ2-1, the V gene TRBV7-2; D may be TRBD1 (6 bases). The V and J ends lost 3 bases and 7 bases respectively, with 13 bases between them. This CDR3 has 14 amino acids. From germline, CDR1 is SGHTA and CDR2 FQGNSA. In DNA, the CDR3 is TGTGCCAGCAGCTTCGCCGCGAGGGGGAATGAGCAGTTCTTC. Its translation: CASSFAARGNEQFF.

The chain carries TRBV12-3 or TRBV12-4 and TRBJ2-1; 11 positions agree with TRBD2. This CDR3 spans 15 amino acids. J lost 4 bases, V lost 4 bases, and 3 bases had no gene match. CDR3 protein: CASSYSGGVYNEQFF. CDR3 nucleotides: TGTGCCAGCAGTTATAGCGGGGGGGTATACAATGAGCAGTTCTTC.